The sequence of this T cell receptor beta chain was determined in a study of T cell responses to AZD1222 COVID-19 vaccine. Findings and limits, study-wide: Seropositive status at baseline applied to only five or six AZD1222 recipients.

Remarks on this clone: What it recognizes is unknown.

The method was immunoSEQ multiplex PCR; TCRdb's version includes in-frame clones alone and lacks a portion of them. Of some 86,000 clones in the sample, 75% to 95% are singletons; the top ten hold about 5%. The input for sequencing was peripheral blood, taken 28 days after the second AZD1222 dose. The sequence derives from an adult who received the AZD1222 COVID-19 vaccine.

The CDR3 region has the DNA TGCGCCAGCAGCCAAGATTTGGGCTGGCTGAACACTGAAGCTTTCTTT. Translating gives CASSQDLGWLNTEAFF. V is TRBV4-3 and J is TRBJ1-1, with unresolved D. Germline values: CDR1 LGHNA, CDR2 YSLEER. The V end was cut by 0 bases, the J end by 0 bases, with 11 bases between. This CDR3 is 16 amino acids long.